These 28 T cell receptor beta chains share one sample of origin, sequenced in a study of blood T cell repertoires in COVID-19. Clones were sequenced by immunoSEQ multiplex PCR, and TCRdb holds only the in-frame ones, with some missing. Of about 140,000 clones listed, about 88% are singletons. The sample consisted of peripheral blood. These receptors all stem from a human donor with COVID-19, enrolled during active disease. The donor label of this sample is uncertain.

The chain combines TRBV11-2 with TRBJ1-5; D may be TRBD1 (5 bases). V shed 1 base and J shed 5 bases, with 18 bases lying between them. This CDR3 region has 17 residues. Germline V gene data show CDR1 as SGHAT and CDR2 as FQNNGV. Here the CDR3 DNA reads TGTGCCAGCAGCTTAGGAGGCGGGGGTTCCCCACATCAGCCCCAGCATTTT. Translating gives CASSLGGGGSPHQPQHF.

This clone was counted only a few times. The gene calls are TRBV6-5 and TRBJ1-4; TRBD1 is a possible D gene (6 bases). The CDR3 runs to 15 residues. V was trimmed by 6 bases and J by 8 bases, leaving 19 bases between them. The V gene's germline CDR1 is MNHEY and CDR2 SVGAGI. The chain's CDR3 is CASRPRYRDGEKLFF. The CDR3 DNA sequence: TGTGCCAGCAGACCCAGATACAGGGATGGAGAAAAACTGTTTTTT.

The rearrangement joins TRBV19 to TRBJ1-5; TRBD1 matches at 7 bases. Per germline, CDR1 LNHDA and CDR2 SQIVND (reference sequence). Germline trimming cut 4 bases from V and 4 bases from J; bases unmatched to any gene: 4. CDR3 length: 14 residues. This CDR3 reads CASSTGQMNQPQHF. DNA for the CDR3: TGTGCCAGTAGTACGGGACAGATGAATCAGCCCCAGCATTTT.

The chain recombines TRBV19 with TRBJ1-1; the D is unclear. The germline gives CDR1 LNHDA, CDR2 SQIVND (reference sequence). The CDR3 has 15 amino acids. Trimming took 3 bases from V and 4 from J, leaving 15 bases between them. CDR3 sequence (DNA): TGTGCCAGTAGTATCATACACCCTAGAGGCACTGAAGCTTTCTTT. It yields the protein CASSIIHPRGTEAFF.

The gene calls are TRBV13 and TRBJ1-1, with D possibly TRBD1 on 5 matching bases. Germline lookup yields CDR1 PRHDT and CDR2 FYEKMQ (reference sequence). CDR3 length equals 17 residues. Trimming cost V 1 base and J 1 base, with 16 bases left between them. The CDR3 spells CASSLDPRQGSNTEAFF. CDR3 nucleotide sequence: TGTGCCAGCAGCTTAGATCCGAGGCAGGGATCGAACACTGAAGCTTTCTTT.

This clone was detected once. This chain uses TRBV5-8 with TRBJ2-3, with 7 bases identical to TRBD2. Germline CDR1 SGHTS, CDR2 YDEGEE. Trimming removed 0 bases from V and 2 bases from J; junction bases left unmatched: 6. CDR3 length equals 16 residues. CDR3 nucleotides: TGTGCCAGCAGCTTGGGCCTAGCGGACGACACAGATACGCAGTATTTT. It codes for CASSLGLADDTDTQYF. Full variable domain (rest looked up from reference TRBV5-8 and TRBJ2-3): EAGVTQSPTHLIKTRGQQATLRCSPISGHTSVYWYQQALGLGLQFLLWYDEGEERNRGNFPPRFSGRQFPNYSSELNVNALELEDSALYLCASSLGLADDTDTQYFGPGTRLTVL.

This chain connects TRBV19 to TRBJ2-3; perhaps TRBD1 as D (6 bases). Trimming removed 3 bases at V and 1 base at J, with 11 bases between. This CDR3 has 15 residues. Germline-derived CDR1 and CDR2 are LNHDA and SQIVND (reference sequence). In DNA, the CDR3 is TGTGCCAGTAGTATCAGGGGAGTGGGCACAGATACGCAGTATTTT. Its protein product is CASSIRGVGTDTQYF.

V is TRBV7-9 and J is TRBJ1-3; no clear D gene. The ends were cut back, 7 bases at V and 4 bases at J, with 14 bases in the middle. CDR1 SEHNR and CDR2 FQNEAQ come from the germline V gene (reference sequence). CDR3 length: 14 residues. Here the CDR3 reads CASTNPGEGNTIYF. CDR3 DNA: TGTGCCAGCACCAACCCTGGAGAGGGAAACACCATATATTTT.

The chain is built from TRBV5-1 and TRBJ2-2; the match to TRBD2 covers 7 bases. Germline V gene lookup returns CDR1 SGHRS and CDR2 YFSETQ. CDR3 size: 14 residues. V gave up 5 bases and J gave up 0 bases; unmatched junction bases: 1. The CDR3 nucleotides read TGCGCCAGCAGGGGGGGGACGAACACCGGGGAGCTGTTTTTT. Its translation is CASRGGTNTGELFF.

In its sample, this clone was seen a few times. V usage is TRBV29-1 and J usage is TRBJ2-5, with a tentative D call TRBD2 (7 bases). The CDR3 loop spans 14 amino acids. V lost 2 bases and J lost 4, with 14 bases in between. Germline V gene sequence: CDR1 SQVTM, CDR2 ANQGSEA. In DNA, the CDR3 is TGCAGCGTTGAATACGGGGGGCCCCGAGAGACCCAGTACTTC. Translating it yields CSVEYGGPRETQYF.

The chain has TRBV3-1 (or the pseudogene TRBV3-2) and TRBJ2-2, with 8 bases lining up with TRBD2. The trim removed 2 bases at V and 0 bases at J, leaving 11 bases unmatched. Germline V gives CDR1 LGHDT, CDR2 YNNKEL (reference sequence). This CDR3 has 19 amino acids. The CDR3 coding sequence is TGTGCCAGCAGCCAAAGCCTAGCGGGCGATCTTTCGAACACCGGGGAGCTGTTTTTT. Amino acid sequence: CASSQSLAGDLSNTGELFF.

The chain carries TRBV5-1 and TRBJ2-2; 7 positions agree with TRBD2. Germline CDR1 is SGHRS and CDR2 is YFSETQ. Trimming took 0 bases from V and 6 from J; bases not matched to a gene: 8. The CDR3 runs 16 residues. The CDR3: CASSLGASGGAGELFF. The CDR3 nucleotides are TGCGCCAGCAGCTTGGGCGCCTCTGGGGGGGCCGGGGAGCTGTTTTTT.

The CDR3, as DNA: TGTGCCAGCAGCGGGGGACAGGGCTCGAACACCGGGGAGCTGTTTTTT. Protein product: CASSGGQGSNTGELFF. The J gene is TRBJ2-2, the V gene TRBV9, with 9 bases aligning to TRBD1. The CDR3 is made up of 16 amino acids. The V gene's germline CDR1 is SGDLS and CDR2 YYNGEE. With V trimmed by 3 bases and J by 0 bases, 3 bases remained unmatched.

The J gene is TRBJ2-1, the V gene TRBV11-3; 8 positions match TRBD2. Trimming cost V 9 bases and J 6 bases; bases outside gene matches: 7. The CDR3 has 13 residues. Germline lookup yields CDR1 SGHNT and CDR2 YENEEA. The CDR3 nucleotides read TGTGCCAGTCGGGGTGCGGGGGGCAATGAGCAGTTCTTC. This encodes CASRGAGGNEQFF.

The CDR3, as DNA: TGTGCCAGCAGCAAGGGGACTAGCGGGGGGCGAATTGAAGAGACCCAGTACTTC. It translates to CASSKGTSGGRIEETQYF. The V call is TRBV21-1, the J call TRBJ2-5; the table's D gene call, TRBD2, was not cross checked with the DNA. TRBV21-1 counts as a pseudogene. The CDR3 runs to 18 residues.

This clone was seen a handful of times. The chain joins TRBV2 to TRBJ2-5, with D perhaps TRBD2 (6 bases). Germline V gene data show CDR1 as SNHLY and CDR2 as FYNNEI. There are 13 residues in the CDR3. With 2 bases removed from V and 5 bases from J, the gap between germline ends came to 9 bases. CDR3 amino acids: CASSELATETQYF. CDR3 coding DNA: TGTGCCAGCAGTGAACTAGCGACGGAGACCCAGTACTTC.

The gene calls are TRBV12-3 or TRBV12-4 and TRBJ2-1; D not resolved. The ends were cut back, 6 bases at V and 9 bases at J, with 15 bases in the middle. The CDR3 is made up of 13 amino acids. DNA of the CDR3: TGTGCCAGCAGACCCTCGGCCGGGTTTGAGCAGTTCTTC. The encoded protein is CASRPSAGFEQFF.

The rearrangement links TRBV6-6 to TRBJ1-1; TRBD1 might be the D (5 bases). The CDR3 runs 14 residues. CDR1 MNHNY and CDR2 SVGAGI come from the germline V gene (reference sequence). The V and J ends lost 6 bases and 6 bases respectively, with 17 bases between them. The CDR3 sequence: CASRTWDSAAEAFF. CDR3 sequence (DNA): TGTGCCAGCAGGACCTGGGACTCGGCCGCTGAAGCTTTCTTT.

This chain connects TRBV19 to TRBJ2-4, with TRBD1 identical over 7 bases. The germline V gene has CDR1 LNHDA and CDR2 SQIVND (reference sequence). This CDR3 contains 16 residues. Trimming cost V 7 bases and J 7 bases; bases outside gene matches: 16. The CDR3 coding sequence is TGTGCCAGTAAGGACAGGAGAACCGGCCAAGGGAACATTCAGTACTTC. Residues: CASKDRRTGQGNIQYF.

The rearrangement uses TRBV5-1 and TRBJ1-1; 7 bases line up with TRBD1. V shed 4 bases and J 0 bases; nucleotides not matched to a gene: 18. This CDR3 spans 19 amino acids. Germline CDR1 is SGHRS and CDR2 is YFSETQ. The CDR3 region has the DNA TGCGCCAGCAGCACGCGCCCCACAGGGGCCGGGGGCATGAACACTGAAGCTTTCTTT. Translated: CASSTRPTGAGGMNTEAFF.

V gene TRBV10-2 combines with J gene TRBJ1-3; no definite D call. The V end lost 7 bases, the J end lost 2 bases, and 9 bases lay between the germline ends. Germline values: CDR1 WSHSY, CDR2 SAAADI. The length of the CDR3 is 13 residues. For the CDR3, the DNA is TGCGCCAGCACGGCGCAGGCTGGAAACACCATATATTTT. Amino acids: CASTAQAGNTIYF.

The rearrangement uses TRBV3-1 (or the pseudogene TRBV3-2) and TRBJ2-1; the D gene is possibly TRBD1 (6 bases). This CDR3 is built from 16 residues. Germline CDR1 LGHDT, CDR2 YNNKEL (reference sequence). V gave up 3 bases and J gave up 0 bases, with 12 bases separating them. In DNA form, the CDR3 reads TGTGCCAGCAGCCACGGACAGACATACTCCTACAATGAGCAGTTCTTC. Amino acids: CASSHGQTYSYNEQFF.

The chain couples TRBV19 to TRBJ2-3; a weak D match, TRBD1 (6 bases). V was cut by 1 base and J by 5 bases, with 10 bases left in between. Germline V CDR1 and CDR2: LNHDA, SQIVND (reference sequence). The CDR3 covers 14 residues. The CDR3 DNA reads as TGTGCCAGTAGTATAGGGACAGAAAGAGATACGCAGTATTTT. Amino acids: CASSIGTERDTQYF.

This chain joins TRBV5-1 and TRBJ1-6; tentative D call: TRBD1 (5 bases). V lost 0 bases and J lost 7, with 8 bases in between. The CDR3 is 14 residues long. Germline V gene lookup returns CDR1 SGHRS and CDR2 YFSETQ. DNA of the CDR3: TGCGCCAGCAGCTTGGGACAGACGAATTCACCCCTCCACTTT. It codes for CASSLGQTNSPLHF. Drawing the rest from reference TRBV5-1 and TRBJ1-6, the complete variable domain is KAGVTQTPRYLIKTRGQQVTLSCSPISGHRSVSWYQQTPGQGLQFLFEYFSETQRNKGNFPGRFSGRQFSNSRSEMNVSTLELGDSALYLCASSLGQTNSPLHFGNGTRLTVT.

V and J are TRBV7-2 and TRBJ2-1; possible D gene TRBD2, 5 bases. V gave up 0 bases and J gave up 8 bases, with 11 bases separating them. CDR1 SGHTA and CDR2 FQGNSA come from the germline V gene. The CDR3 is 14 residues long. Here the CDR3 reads CASSLAYVSDEQFF. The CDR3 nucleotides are TGTGCCAGCAGCTTAGCGTACGTTAGCGATGAGCAGTTCTTC. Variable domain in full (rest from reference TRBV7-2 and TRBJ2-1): GAGVSQSPSNKVTEKGKDVELRCDPISGHTALYWYRQSLGQGLEFLIYFQGNSAPDKSGLPSDRFSAERTGGSVSTLTIQRTQQEDSAVYLCASSLAYVSDEQFFGPGTRLTVL.

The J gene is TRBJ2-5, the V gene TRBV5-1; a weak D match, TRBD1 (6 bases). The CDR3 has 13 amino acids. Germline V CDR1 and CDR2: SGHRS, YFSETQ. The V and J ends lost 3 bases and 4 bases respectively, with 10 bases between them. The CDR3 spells CASSSNRAETQYF. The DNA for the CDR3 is TGCGCCAGCAGCTCTAACAGGGCAGAGACCCAGTACTTC.

CDR3 bases: TGTGCCAGCAGTTCGACAGCTAAGGTTGGCTACACCTTC. It translates to CASSSTAKVGYTF. The chain combines TRBV12-3 or TRBV12-4 with TRBJ1-2; tentative D call: TRBD1 (5 bases). The CDR3 sequence is 13 residues long. Trimming cost V 4 bases and J 7 bases, with 13 bases left between them.

CDR3 DNA sequence: TGTGCCAGCAGCTCCGGACAGGGGACGGCAAACACCGGGGAGCTGTTTTTT. Protein product: CASSSGQGTANTGELFF. The chain joins TRBV11-3 to TRBJ2-2, with TRBD1 matching 9 bases. Germline CDR1 is SGHNT and CDR2 is YENEEA. With 4 bases clipped from V and 2 bases from J, the junction kept 8 bases outside the gene matches. The CDR3 totals 17 residues.